A single sample is the source of the 20 T cell receptor beta chains below, sequenced in a study of cytomegalovirus exposure and HLA in healthy donors. Clones were read by immunoSEQ multiplex PCR, and TCRdb kept only the in-frame ones, dropping some. Here the sample spans under 200,000 clones, around 80% being singletons. Input material: PBMCs. The receptors derive from a woman in her twenties or thirties in good health and CMV-seronegative.

The chain uses TRBV11-1 and TRBJ2-1; D is perhaps TRBD1 (5 bases). The CDR3 covers 13 residues. Trimming stripped 5 bases from V and 9 bases from J, with 14 bases between. Germline V CDR1 and CDR2: SGHAT, FQDESV (reference sequence). The CDR3 nucleotides are TGTGCCAGCAGCCAACCCACGCAGGGTGAGCAGTTCTTC. Protein sequence: CASSQPTQGEQFF.

The genes are TRBV4-3 and TRBJ1-2, with TRBD1 matching 8 bases. The CDR3 runs 16 residues. Germline V gene data show CDR1 as LGHNA and CDR2 as YSLEER. Trimming at V came to 3 bases and at J to 0 bases, leaving 6 bases not matched to a gene. The CDR3 coding sequence is TGCGCCAGCAGCCAGGCCGGGACAGGATCTAACTATGGCTACACCTTC. It yields the protein CASSQAGTGSNYGYTF.

The table lists this clone with a few counts. The chain couples TRBV18 to TRBJ2-7, with a possible D match to TRBD1 (6 bases). This CDR3 spans 13 amino acids. Germline V gives CDR1 KGHSH, CDR2 LQKENI. Trimming removed 2 bases at V and 4 bases at J, with 9 bases between. Written as DNA, the CDR3 is TGTGCCAGCTCACCAGGGGGCTATTACGAGCAGTACTTC. Its translation is CASSPGGYYEQYF.

This chain connects TRBV7-6 to TRBJ2-7; D is perhaps TRBD2 (5 bases). Germline V lookup: CDR1 SGHVS, CDR2 FNYEAQ. Trimming removed 3 bases from V and 5 bases from J, with 8 bases in between. This CDR3 region has 12 residues. The CDR3 coding sequence is TGTGCCAGCAGCTTGAGCGGTAACGAGCAGTACTTC. Its translation is CASSLSGNEQYF.

The table lists this clone with a few counts. This chain connects TRBV5-1 to TRBJ2-7, with 7 bases identical to TRBD2. Germline V gene lookup returns CDR1 SGHRS and CDR2 YFSETQ. The V and J ends lost 2 bases and 5 bases, in that order; junction bases with no gene match: 7. The CDR3 sequence is 14 residues long. CDR3 DNA: TGCGCCAGCAGCTTTGGGAGGGCAGTGGACGAGCAGTACTTC. Protein product: CASSFGRAVDEQYF.

This rearrangement joins TRBV7-9 to TRBJ1-2, with D possibly being TRBD1 (5 bases). Between the trimmed V and J ends, which lost 2 bases and 3 bases, there was a span of 13 bases. CDR1 SEHNR and CDR2 FQNEAQ come from the germline V gene (reference sequence). This CDR3 spans 15 amino acids. CDR3 sequence (DNA): TGTGCCAGCAGCTTATCAAGTGGGGCCCACTATGGCTACACCTTC. This codes for CASSLSSGAHYGYTF.

This chain connects TRBV7-8 to TRBJ2-7; 9 bases agree with TRBD1. This CDR3 contains 16 residues. V was pared by 5 bases and J by 3 bases, with 11 bases of the junction left unmatched. Germline V CDR1 and CDR2: SGHVS, FQNEAQ. Written as DNA, the CDR3 is TGTGCCAGCAGCCCTTATCCGGGACAGGGAGTCTACGAGCAGTACTTC. It yields the protein CASSPYPGQGVYEQYF.

With regard to this clone: Other DNA sequences of this sample code for an identical CDR3. The rearrangement uses TRBV27 and TRBJ1-2; D remains ambiguous. Trimming stripped 3 bases from V and 7 bases from J, with 15 bases between. CDR3 size: 14 residues. Germline CDR1 reads MNHEY; CDR2 reads SMNVEV (reference sequence). CDR3 DNA: TGTGCCAGCAGTTTGGGTACGGGAGGAGGTGGCTACACCTTC. Translation gives CASSLGTGGGGYTF.

The sample holds a few counts of this clone. The chain joins TRBV7-3 to TRBJ2-7; TRBD2 matches at 7 bases. The CDR3 consists of 16 residues. Germline V gene sequence: CDR1 SGHTA, CDR2 FQGTGA. With V trimmed by 5 bases and J by 6 bases, 16 bases remained unmatched. The CDR3 coding sequence is TGTGCCAGCAGCCCTCCTTTCGGCGGGGGACCTGGCGAGCAGTACTTC. Translation gives CASSPPFGGGPGEQYF.

The chain carries TRBV11-2 and TRBJ1-2; TRBD1 might be the D (6 bases). CDR1 SGHAT and CDR2 FQNNGV come from the germline V gene. Trimming took off 1 base at V and 8 bases at J, with 14 bases between the two ends. This CDR3 contains 14 residues. The CDR3 here is CASSLARQQGGYTF. The CDR3 DNA reads TGTGCCAGCAGCTTAGCTCGACAGCAGGGGGGCTACACCTTC.

The V call is TRBV7-9, the J call TRBJ1-4; tentative D call: TRBD1 (5 bases). The CDR3 has 14 amino acids. Looked up from germline, CDR1 is SEHNR and CDR2 is FQNEAQ (reference sequence). Trimming stripped 5 bases from V and 5 bases from J, with 12 bases between. The DNA of the CDR3 is TGTGCCAGCAGCCACCGGGACTTCAATGAAAAACTGTTTTTT. It codes for CASSHRDFNEKLFF.

The gene calls are TRBV6-4 and TRBJ2-3; D is perhaps TRBD2 (6 bases). Germline V gives CDR1 MRHNA, CDR2 SNTAGT. The CDR3 covers 14 residues. V was cut by 0 bases and J by 4 bases, with 8 bases left in between. CDR3 protein: CASSDSWGADTQYF. Here the CDR3 DNA reads TGTGCCAGCAGTGACTCTTGGGGGGCAGATACGCAGTATTTT.

V usage is TRBV5-4 and J usage is TRBJ1-2; 12 bases match TRBD1. Germline CDR1 is SGHNT and CDR2 is YYREEE (reference sequence). The CDR3 consists of 17 residues. The J segment lost 9 bases and the V segment lost 0 bases, leaving 12 bases of the junction unmatched. The CDR3 sequence: CASSLAPGGTGGWSYTF. For the CDR3, the DNA is TGTGCCAGCAGCTTGGCCCCGGGTGGGACAGGGGGCTGGAGCTACACCTTC.

V is TRBV14 and J is TRBJ1-3; no firm D call. Deletions cut 6 bases from V and 4 bases from J, with 13 bases between. The germline CDR1 and CDR2 sequences are SGHDN and FVKESK. The CDR3 covers 14 residues. CDR3 in amino acids: CASSLNHRGNTIYF. For the CDR3, the DNA is TGTGCCAGCAGTCTCAACCACCGGGGAAACACCATATATTTT.

V is TRBV9 and J is TRBJ1-3; D may be TRBD1 (6 bases). Trimming shortened V by 4 bases and J by 4 bases, and 21 bases separated the two germline ends. Per germline, CDR1 SGDLS and CDR2 YYNGEE. This CDR3 is built from 17 residues. CDR3 loop: CASSPAQGTRKGNTIYF. The CDR3 region has the DNA TGTGCCAGCAGCCCCGCTCAGGGGACCAGGAAAGGAAACACCATATATTTT. The entire variable domain, with the rest obtained from reference TRBV9 and TRBJ1-3, is as follows: DSGVTQTPKHLITATGQRVTLRCSPRSGDLSVYWYQQSLDQGLQFLIQYYNGEERAKGNILERFSAQQFPDLHSELNLSSLELGDSALYFCASSPAQGTRKGNTIYFGEGSWLTVV.

The rearrangement joins TRBV19 to TRBJ1-2, with a possible D match to TRBD1 (6 bases). Between the trimmed V and J ends, which lost 1 base and 4 bases, there was a span of 22 bases. CDR1 and CDR2 from the germline V gene are LNHDA and SQIVND (reference sequence). This CDR3 comprises 18 residues. CDR3 DNA sequence: TGTGCCAGTAGTATAGTGGCGCCGGGGGGCACACGGGGCTATGGCTACACCTTC. Encoded protein: CASSIVAPGGTRGYGYTF.

This sequence joins TRBV6-4 and TRBJ1-1, with no clear D. Trimming pared 7 bases from V and 5 bases from J, leaving 23 bases between. In germline, CDR1 is MRHNA, CDR2 SNTAGT. This CDR3 comprises 16 residues. The CDR3 sequence is CASIHGPVPLITEAFF. The CDR3 nucleotides read TGTGCCAGCATTCACGGTCCCGTGCCCCTGATTACTGAAGCTTTCTTT.

This clone appeared once. The genes are TRBV18 and TRBJ1-6; a possible D gene is TRBD1 (5 bases). CDR3 length equals 16 residues. The germline V gene has CDR1 KGHSH and CDR2 LQKENI. V shed 3 bases and J shed 6 bases, with 15 bases lying between them. CDR3 bases: TGTGCCAGCTCACCCTCCCCCAGGGAGGTTAATTCACCCCTCCACTTT. Translating gives CASSPSPREVNSPLHF. The full variable domain, in which reference TRBV18 and TRBJ1-6 provide the parts outside the CDR3, is NAGVMQNPRHLVRRRGQEARLRCSPMKGHSHVYWYRQLPEEGLKFMVYLQKENIIDESGMPKERFSAEFPKEGPSILRIQQVVRGDSAAYFCASSPSPREVNSPLHFGNGTRLTVT.

The J gene is TRBJ2-7, the V gene TRBV10-3, with 8 bases identical to TRBD1. Germline CDR1 and CDR2: ENHRY and SYGVKD. CDR3 length: 12 amino acids. The trim removed 6 bases at V and 4 bases at J, leaving 2 bases unmatched. Here the CDR3 reads CAISGQGYEQYF. CDR3 in DNA: TGTGCCATCAGCGGACAGGGATACGAGCAGTACTTC.

The V call is TRBV5-6, the J call TRBJ2-7, with 7 nucleotides matching TRBD2. CDR1 and CDR2 from the germline V gene are SGHDT and YYEEEE. Trimming removed 0 bases from V and 7 bases from J; junction bases left unmatched: 13. CDR3 length equals 16 residues. The CDR3 sequence: CASSLARLGLVEEQYF. The DNA of the CDR3 is TGTGCCAGCAGCTTGGCCAGGTTAGGACTAGTGGAGGAGCAGTACTTC.